Listed below are T cell receptor beta chains from one sample, sequenced in a study of human T cells and chemical hapten exposure. TCRdb re-called the RACE reads through MiXCR, storing one row per CDR3 protein. The sample records around 69,000 distinct CDR3 sequences, approximately 9.4% being singletons. This specimen consisted of whole blood, obtained in connection with sensitization to the hapten diphenylcyclopropenone (DPC). These receptors all stem from a woman aged 40-49 years with alopecia areata. Some clones in this sample may be carry-over from other donors' samples. Both conserved end residues are part of each CDR3. A D gene is named only where the DNA matches it firmly. Clone size is given for some rows only: seen once, a few or many times, or a class if the clone is expanded.

d_call | j_call | clone_size | v_call | cdr3_aa | cdr3_nt
- | TRBJ2-7 | - | TRBV5-5 | CASSFEGAYEQYF | TGTGCCAGCAGCTTCGAGGGGGCCTACGAGCAGTACTTC
TRBD2 | TRBJ2-1 | many | TRBV6-5 | CASSYTGGGRNEQFF | TGTGCCAGCAGTTACACTGGCGGGGGGAGGAATGAGCAGTTCTTC
- | TRBJ2-5 | few | TRBV5-1 | CASSPSPVTETQYF | TGCGCCAGCAGCCCCTCCCCGGTGACAGAGACCCAGTACTTC
- | TRBJ1-1 | many | TRBV12-5 | CASAPTPNTEAFF | TGTGCTAGTGCCCCGACCCCGAACACTGAAGCTTTCTTT
- | TRBJ2-3 | many | TRBV14 | CASGGQSTDTQYF | TGTGCCAGCGGGGGACAAAGCACAGATACGCAGTATTTT
TRBD2 | TRBJ2-7 | - | TRBV5-1 | CASRHAGTSGGASYEQYF | TGCGCCAGCAGACACGCCGGGACTAGCGGGGGGGCCTCCTACGAGCAGTACTTC
- | TRBJ2-3 | many | TRBV3-1 | CASSQELATDTQYF | TGTGCCAGCAGCCAAGAACTGGCCACAGATACGCAGTATTTT
- | TRBJ1-4 | - | TRBV3-1 | CASSQSVPGTTNEKLFF | TGTGCCAGCAGCCAATCGGTTCCGGGGACAACTAATGAAAAACTGTTTTTT
- | TRBJ2-3 | - | TRBV11-3 | CASSLGGRSTDTQYF | TGTGCCAGCAGCTTAGGGGGCAGGTCCACAGATACGCAGTATTTT
- | TRBJ1-5 | many | TRBV19 | CASSINGRVNQPQHF | TGTGCCAGTAGTATTAATGGGCGGGTCAATCAGCCCCAGCATTTT
- | TRBJ2-1 | few | TRBV11-2 | CASSSPAILSSYNEQFF | TGTGCCAGCAGCTCTCCCGCTATCCTGAGCTCCTACAATGAGCAGTTCTTC
- | TRBJ2-5 | many | TRBV11-2 | CASSLGLWQETQYF | TGTGCCAGCAGCTTAGGCCTGTGGCAAGAGACCCAGTACTTC
TRBD2 | TRBJ2-7 | - | TRBV3-1 | CASSPRSSGGSYEQYF | TGTGCCAGCAGCCCCCGTAGTAGCGGGGGTTCCTACGAGCAGTACTTC
TRBD2 | TRBJ2-1 | - | TRBV7-2 | CASSLVLGSGVEQFF | TGTGCCAGCAGCTTAGTATTGGGTAGCGGGGTTGAGCAGTTCTTC
- | TRBJ1-3 | - | TRBV29-1 | CSVDVGGGNTIYF | TGCAGCGTTGATGTCGGCGGGGGAAACACCATATATTTT
- | TRBJ1-1 | few | TRBV7-2 | CASSLTGPTEAFF | TGTGCCAGCAGCTTGACGGGTCCCACTGAAGCTTTCTTT
- | TRBJ2-6 | few | TRBV9 | CASEQRGRSGANVLTF | TGTGCCAGCGAACAGAGGGGCCGCTCTGGGGCCAACGTCCTGACTTTC
TRBD1 | TRBJ2-6 | many | TRBV4-3 | CASSQETGEVNVLTF | TGCGCCAGCAGCCAAGAAACAGGGGAAGTCAACGTCCTGACTTTC
- | TRBJ2-1 | many | TRBV7-3 | CASSPRGLMNEQFF | TGTGCCAGCAGCCCCCGAGGACTAATGAATGAGCAGTTCTTC
TRBD2 | TRBJ2-1 | many | TRBV12-3/TRBV12-4 | CASSRYLTSGGASEQFF | TGTGCCAGCAGTCGCTACCTGACTAGCGGGGGGGCCAGTGAGCAGTTCTTC
- | TRBJ1-5 | many | TRBV6-2/TRBV6-3 | CASSWGNQPQHF | TGTGCCAGCAGTTGGGGGAATCAGCCCCAGCATTTT
- | TRBJ1-2 | many | TRBV18 | CASSPPTRPANYGYTF | TGTGCCAGCTCACCCCCGACACGCCCGGCTAACTATGGCTACACCTTC
TRBD1 | TRBJ2-7 | many | TRBV20-1 | CSARDQGQRYEQYF | TGCAGTGCTAGAGATCAGGGACAGCGCTACGAGCAGTACTTC
- | TRBJ2-5 | few | TRBV6-2/TRBV6-3 | CASSYSYQETQYF | TGTGCCAGCAGTTACAGCTACCAAGAGACCCAGTACTTC
TRBD1 | TRBJ1-3 | - | TRBV9 | CASSDYRQGAGNTIYF | TGTGCCAGCAGCGACTACAGACAGGGGGCTGGAAACACCATATATTTT
- | TRBJ1-5 | - | TRBV4-2 | CASSQDPGVNQPQHF | TGTGCCAGCAGCCAAGACCCCGGGGTCAATCAGCCCCAGCATTTT
TRBD1 | TRBJ1-2 | many | TRBV19 | CAIQQGYYGYTF | TGTGCCATCCAACAGGGGTACTATGGCTACACCTTC
- | TRBJ2-3 | few | TRBV27 | CASSGYPYTDTQYF | TGTGCCAGCTCGGGCTATCCTTACACAGATACGCAGTATTTT
TRBD2 | TRBJ2-1 | many | TRBV9 | CPTNSGRYNEQFF | TGTCCTACCAATAGCGGGCGCTACAATGAGCAGTTCTTC
- | TRBJ1-1 | many | TRBV5-1 | CASSLDLNTEAFF | TGTGCCAGCAGCCTCGACCTGAACACTGAAGCTTTCTTT
- | TRBJ1-1 | many | TRBV6-1 | CASSPLEGTEAFF | TGTGCCAGCAGCCCTTTGGAGGGCACTGAAGCTTTCTTT
- | TRBJ2-7 | - | TRBV28 | CASTLDRTYEQYF | TGTGCCAGCACTCTTGACAGAACCTACGAGCAGTACTTC
TRBD1 | TRBJ2-1 | - | TRBV12-3/TRBV12-4 | CASRVTGGGKNEQFF | TGTGCCAGCAGAGTGACAGGGGGAGGTAAAAATGAGCAGTTCTTC
- | TRBJ1-2 | few | TRBV7-2 | CASSSPLMGYTF | TGTGCCAGCAGCTCCCCTTTGATGGGCTACACCTTC
- | TRBJ2-7 | - | TRBV12-5 | CASGSGQRPWEQYF | TGTGCTAGTGGATCTGGACAAAGACCGTGGGAGCAGTACTTC